This entry lists 9 T cell receptor beta chains sequenced from one sample in a study of OX40 agonist ivuxolimab in advanced cancers. Produced via immunoSEQ multiplex PCR; TCRdb's table is partial and in-frame only. Among about 68,000 clones listed, about 90% were seen once. Here the sequenced sample was CD4+ or CD8+ T cells sorted from blood, taken in a trial of the OX40 agonist ivuxolimab. Receptor source: an adult with an advanced solid tumor such as melanoma, head and neck, liver or kidney cancer.

For the CDR3, the DNA is TGTGCCAGCTCACCGATTGACAGTAACACTGAAGCTTTCTTT. Translated: CASSPIDSNTEAFF. The rearrangement joins TRBV18 to TRBJ1-1; D may be TRBD1 (5 bases). CDR1 and CDR2 (germline): KGHSH, LQKENI. This CDR3 is 14 amino acids long. V was cut by 3 bases and J by 2 bases, with 10 bases left in between.

The rearrangement joins TRBV5-1 to TRBJ2-1; 9 bases align to TRBD1. The CDR3 has 17 amino acids. CDR1 is SGHRS and CDR2 is YFSETQ in the germline V gene. After removal of 4 bases from V and 0 bases from J, the junction contained 8 bases not matched to a gene. The CDR3: CASSVGPGQGSYNEQFF. CDR3 coding DNA: TGCGCCAGCAGCGTGGGGCCGGGACAGGGCTCCTACAATGAGCAGTTCTTC.

The V gene is TRBV11-2, the J gene TRBJ1-2; tentatively, D is TRBD1 (5 bases). Deletions cut 3 bases from V and 5 bases from J, with 13 bases between. This CDR3 contains 14 residues. Germline V gene sequence: CDR1 SGHAT, CDR2 FQNNGV. CDR3 in amino acids: CASSLGRDRYGYTF. The CDR3 nucleotides are TGTGCCAGCAGCTTGGGTCGGGACCGTTATGGCTACACCTTC.

Note on this clone: This CDR3 is also generated by other DNA sequences in the sample. The gene calls are TRBV10-1 and TRBJ1-1; D is possibly TRBD1 (6 bases). Germline V CDR1 and CDR2: WNHNN, SYGVQD (reference sequence). This CDR3 contains 13 residues. Trimming pared 3 bases from V and 1 base from J, leaving 6 bases between. Here the CDR3 DNA reads TGCGCCAGCAGTGAACAGGGGAACACTGAAGCTTTCTTT. It codes for CASSEQGNTEAFF.

This clone was seen only once. The V call is TRBV7-6, the J call TRBJ2-1; D is ambiguous. This CDR3 has 15 residues. The germline CDR1 and CDR2 sequences are SGHVS and FNYEAQ. Deletions cut 1 base from V and 3 bases from J, with 10 bases between. The CDR3 DNA sequence: TGTGCCAGCAGCTTAGGCCCCGCGGACTACAATGAGCAGTTCTTC. Protein: CASSLGPADYNEQFF.

The chain recombines TRBV10-3 with TRBJ2-7; 13 nucleotides align to TRBD2. With V trimmed by 6 bases and J by 5 bases, 7 bases remained unmatched. This CDR3 has 15 residues. Per the germline V gene, CDR1 is ENHRY and CDR2 is SYGVKD. The CDR3 coding sequence is TGTGCCATCAGATTAGGGGGGACTAGCGGGGACGAGCAGTACTTC. Translated, it gives CAIRLGGTSGDEQYF.

This clone was picked up a small number of times. The chain carries TRBV9 and TRBJ2-3; 11 bases line up with TRBD2. The length of the CDR3 is 17 residues. Germline V gene data show CDR1 as SGDLS and CDR2 as YYNGEE. The trim removed 5 bases at V and 5 bases at J, leaving 13 bases unmatched. The CDR3 nucleotides read TGTGCCAGCAGGAATGGGACTAGCGGTCCTATCGGAGATACGCAGTATTTT. Encoded protein: CASRNGTSGPIGDTQYF. The full variable domain, completed using reference TRBV9 and TRBJ2-3, is DSGVTQTPKHLITATGQRVTLRCSPRSGDLSVYWYQQSLDQGLQFLIQYYNGEERAKGNILERFSAQQFPDLHSELNLSSLELGDSALYFCASRNGTSGPIGDTQYFGPGTRLTVL.

The sample holds one count of this clone. The chain recombines TRBV7-9 with TRBJ2-7; 9 nucleotides match TRBD1. The germline gives CDR1 SEHNR, CDR2 FQNEAQ (reference sequence). The trim removed 6 bases at V and 3 bases at J, leaving 12 bases unmatched. The CDR3 sequence is 16 residues long. CDR3 nucleotide sequence: TGTGCCAGCAGTTACCCGGGCGGGACAGGGATCTACGAGCAGTACTTC. As protein: CASSYPGGTGIYEQYF.

This rearrangement joins TRBV7-9 to TRBJ1-4, with a weak D call TRBD1 (5 bases). In germline, CDR1 is SEHNR, CDR2 FQNEAQ (reference sequence). Trimming pared 5 bases from V and 5 bases from J, leaving 12 bases between. There are 14 residues in the CDR3. CDR3 residues: CASSGDSNNEKLFF. The DNA for the CDR3 is TGTGCCAGCAGCGGCGACAGTAACAATGAAAAACTGTTTTTT.